One and the same sample provided the 27 T cell receptor beta chains below, sequenced in a study of blood T cell repertoires in COVID-19. Clones were sequenced by immunoSEQ multiplex PCR, and TCRdb holds only the in-frame ones, with some missing. The sample gives 12,000 to 15,000 clones, around nine tenths of which show up once; 25% to 40% is in the top ten. The sample was peripheral blood. Receptor source: a human donor in a cohort sampled during active COVID-19.

V usage is TRBV7-8 and J usage is TRBJ1-1; 9 bases line up with TRBD1. This CDR3 has 14 residues. The V and J ends lost 5 bases and 4 bases, in that order; junction bases with no gene match: 5. Looked up from germline, CDR1 is SGHVS and CDR2 is FQNEAQ. CDR3 nucleotides: TGTGCCAGCAGCCCAGGGACAGGGAGCACTGAAGCTTTCTTT. Translating it yields CASSPGTGSTEAFF.

This clone was observed a handful of times. V is TRBV10-3 and J is TRBJ2-1, with TRBD2 matching over 10 bases. The germline CDR1 and CDR2 sequences are ENHRY and SYGVKD. CDR3 length: 14 amino acids. The V segment lost 2 bases and the J segment 8 bases; nucleotides outside the gene matches: 3. As DNA, the CDR3 is TGTGCCATCAGTGAGCCTAGCGGGAGAGATGAGCAGTTCTTC. It is translated as CAISEPSGRDEQFF.

V gene TRBV4-1 combines with J gene TRBJ2-1; perhaps TRBD2 as D (5 bases). The V and J ends lost 5 bases and 5 bases respectively, with 22 bases between them. Germline CDR1 MGHRA, CDR2 YSYEKL. There are 17 residues in the CDR3. DNA for the CDR3: TGCGCCAGCAGCTTCCGCGGGTCTCTCACTACGAACAATGAGCAGTTCTTC. This encodes CASSFRGSLTTNNEQFF.

The V gene is TRBV3-1 (or the pseudogene TRBV3-2), the J gene TRBJ1-3; the D gene is possibly TRBD1 (5 bases). CDR3 length: 14 residues. Deletions cut 4 bases from V and 6 bases from J, with 13 bases between. Germline CDR1 is LGHDT and CDR2 is YNNKEL (reference sequence). The CDR3 region is CASSLLGGPNTIYF. In nucleotides, the CDR3 is TGTGCCAGCAGCCTTTTGGGGGGTCCAAACACCATATATTTT.

This chain joins TRBV6-5 and TRBJ2-5; D is uncertain. CDR1 MNHEY and CDR2 SVGAGI come from the germline V gene. The CDR3 is 11 amino acids. The germline V and J ends were trimmed by 4 bases and 2 bases, with 2 bases remaining between them. The CDR3 DNA reads TGTGCCAGCAGTTTACAAGAGACCCAGTACTTC. The encoded protein is CASSLQETQYF.

The CDR3 loop is CASSYLTGWSYNEQFF. In nucleotides, the CDR3 is TGTGCCAGCAGTTACCTCACAGGGTGGTCCTACAATGAGCAGTTCTTC. The chain has TRBV6-5 and TRBJ2-1; D might be TRBD1 (6 bases). CDR3 length equals 16 residues. From germline, CDR1 is MNHEY and CDR2 SVGAGI. Trimming shortened V by 2 bases and J by 1 base, and 12 bases separated the two germline ends.

The chain recombines TRBV9 with TRBJ2-1; D possibly corresponds to TRBD1 (6 bases). The CDR3 spans 18 residues. CDR1 is SGDLS and CDR2 is YYNGEE in the germline V gene. V lost 1 base to trimming and J lost 6 bases, with 23 bases between them. In DNA, the CDR3 is TGTGCCAGCAGCGTATTAACCCCAGGGGAAGACAAGGGCAATGAGCAGTTCTTC. Protein sequence: CASSVLTPGEDKGNEQFF.

The V gene is TRBV6-2 or TRBV6-3, the J gene TRBJ1-6; D might be TRBD1 (5 bases). This CDR3 spans 12 amino acids. CDR1 and CDR2 (germline): MNHEY, SVGEGT. The V gene lost 5 bases and the J gene lost 7 bases, with 6 bases spanning the gap. The CDR3 DNA reads as TGTGCCAGCAGTCGACAGAATTCACCCCTCCACTTT. Translated, it gives CASSRQNSPLHF.

This chain connects TRBV4-3 to TRBJ1-1; D possibly corresponds to TRBD1 (6 bases). Trimming removed 0 bases from V and 7 bases from J, with 15 bases in between. The CDR3 totals 15 residues. Germline V gene data show CDR1 as LGHNA and CDR2 as YSLEER. The CDR3 is CASSQDRGLGGEAFF. The CDR3 DNA follows: TGCGCCAGCAGCCAAGATAGGGGGTTAGGAGGTGAAGCTTTCTTT.

The rearrangement uses TRBV6-5 and TRBJ1-4; D gene uncertain. CDR3 length equals 13 residues. CDR1 is MNHEY and CDR2 is SVGAGI in the germline V gene. Trimming cost V 10 bases and J 3 bases, with 12 bases left between them. The CDR3 region is CATSLGSNEKLFF. The CDR3 bases are TGTGCCACCTCGCTCGGGTCTAATGAAAAACTGTTTTTT.

This chain connects TRBV19 to TRBJ2-1, with 9 bases aligning to TRBD2. Germline-derived CDR1 and CDR2 are LNHDA and SQIVND (reference sequence). CDR3 length: 17 residues. Trimming removed 0 bases from V and 4 bases from J; junction bases left unmatched: 7. CDR3 DNA: TGTGCCAGTAGTATAGATCTTGCTAGCGGGGCTTACAATGAGCAGTTCTTC. This gives the protein CASSIDLASGAYNEQFF.

This clone has just one count. The chain links TRBV30 to TRBJ1-5; 7 nucleotides agree with TRBD1. The germline V gene encodes CDR1 GTSNPN and CDR2 SVGIG (reference sequence). V gave up 2 bases and J gave up 9 bases; unmatched junction bases: 10. This CDR3 spans 14 amino acids. The CDR3 DNA is TGTGCCTGGAGTCGAGGGACAGCTTTTGGGCCCCAGCATTTT. Protein sequence: CAWSRGTAFGPQHF.

J is TRBJ2-6 and V is TRBV24-1, with 7 bases that match TRBD1. The germline V gene has CDR1 KGHDR and CDR2 SFDVKD. This CDR3 spans 17 amino acids. V shed 3 bases and J 3 bases; nucleotides not matched to a gene: 7. The CDR3 DNA is TGTGCCACCAGTGATGGGACAGAGGCTGGTGGGGCCAACGTCCTGACTTTC. Protein product: CATSDGTEAGGANVLTF.

The gene calls are TRBV19 and TRBJ2-4; TRBD2 matches 14 bases. The V and J ends lost 9 bases and 0 bases, in that order; junction bases with no gene match: 7. Germline CDR1 reads LNHDA; CDR2 reads SQIVND (reference sequence). The CDR3 is 17 residues long. The CDR3 loop reads CASSGLAGDLAKNIQYF. For the CDR3, the DNA is TGTGCCAGCTCGGGACTAGCGGGAGACTTAGCCAAAAACATTCAGTACTTC.

J is TRBJ1-4 and V is TRBV7-9; 8 bases are a match to TRBD1. Germline assignment: CDR1 SEHNR and CDR2 FQNEAQ (reference sequence). The CDR3 loop spans 14 amino acids. Losses at the gene ends were 5 bases for V and 4 bases for J; bases not matched to a gene: 3. The CDR3 DNA reads TGTGCCAGCAGCCCAGGGGGCGTTAATGAAAAACTGTTTTTT. Protein: CASSPGGVNEKLFF. The full variable domain, completed using reference TRBV7-9 and TRBJ1-4, is DTGVSQNPRHKITKRGQNVTFRCDPISEHNRLYWYRQTLGQGPEFLTYFQNEAQLEKSRLLSDRFSAERPKGSFSTLEIQRTEQGDSAMYLCASSPGGVNEKLFFGSGTQLSVL.

The V and J genes are TRBV14 and TRBJ1-3; TRBD1 might be the D (5 bases). V gave up 6 bases and J gave up 7 bases, with 13 bases separating them. Per germline, CDR1 SGHDN and CDR2 FVKESK. CDR3 length: 13 amino acids. The CDR3 coding sequence is TGTGCCAGCAGTTACTGGCAGGGTAACACCATATATTTT. Encoded protein: CASSYWQGNTIYF.

Regarding this clone: The sample holds other DNA sequences that translate to the same CDR3. The chain uses TRBV7-3 and TRBJ2-3, with D possibly being TRBD2 (6 bases). Between the trimmed V and J ends, which lost 5 bases and 3 bases, there was a span of 15 bases. CDR3 length equals 15 residues. Germline V gene lookup returns CDR1 SGHTA and CDR2 FQGTGA. The DNA for the CDR3 is TGTGCCAGCAGCCCCACCGGGGGTTCGACAGATACGCAGTATTTT. Amino acids: CASSPTGGSTDTQYF.

The chain employs TRBV5-8 and TRBJ1-2; D is perhaps TRBD1 (5 bases). V shed 8 bases and J shed 2 bases, with 10 bases lying between them. Germline V CDR1 and CDR2: SGHTS, YDEGEE. The CDR3 is 12 amino acids. As DNA, the CDR3 is TGTGCCAGGACGACAGAAAACTATGGCTACACCTTC. This translates into CARTTENYGYTF.

This clone occurred a few times. The chain uses TRBV9 and TRBJ1-5; D might be TRBD1 (5 bases). V gave up 3 bases and J gave up 0 bases, with 10 bases separating them. Germline CDR1 is SGDLS and CDR2 is YYNGEE. The CDR3 is 15 amino acids. CDR3 DNA: TGTGCCAGCAGCGCCACAGGAGTTAGCAATCAGCCCCAGCATTTT. Its protein is CASSATGVSNQPQHF. The full variable domain, with the rest looked up from reference TRBV9 and TRBJ1-5, is DSGVTQTPKHLITATGQRVTLRCSPRSGDLSVYWYQQSLDQGLQFLIQYYNGEERAKGNILERFSAQQFPDLHSELNLSSLELGDSALYFCASSATGVSNQPQHFGDGTRLSIL.

The chain combines TRBV5-6 with TRBJ2-1, with TRBD1 as a possible D gene (5 bases). The CDR3 runs to 13 residues. Trimming removed 0 bases at V and 12 bases at J, with 13 bases between. The germline V gene has CDR1 SGHDT and CDR2 YYEEEE. CDR3 nucleotides: TGTGCCAGCAGCTTGGCGGGCAGGGTACGGCAGTTCTTC. It translates to CASSLAGRVRQFF.

V usage is TRBV28 and J usage is TRBJ2-2, with 8 positions matching TRBD2. The V segment lost 3 bases and the J segment 5 bases; nucleotides outside the gene matches: 5. Per germline, CDR1 MDHEN and CDR2 SYDVKM. This CDR3 is 15 amino acids long. Written as DNA, the CDR3 is TGTGCCAGCAGTTTTCAACAGCGGGAGACCGGGGAGCTGTTTTTT. The encoded protein is CASSFQQRETGELFF.

The V and J genes are TRBV7-2 and TRBJ2-7; 8 bases map to TRBD1. The V and J ends lost 5 bases and 5 bases, in that order; junction bases with no gene match: 8. Looked up from germline, CDR1 is SGHTA and CDR2 is FQGNSA. The CDR3 has 14 amino acids. As DNA, the CDR3 is TGTGCCAGCAGCCCAACCCAGGGGGCCCACGAGCAGTACTTC. Translating gives CASSPTQGAHEQYF.

The chain recombines TRBV3-1 (or the pseudogene TRBV3-2) with TRBJ1-2, with D possibly being TRBD1 (5 bases). V lost 0 bases and J lost 5, with 16 bases in between. From germline, CDR1 is LGHDT and CDR2 YNNKEL (reference sequence). The CDR3 runs to 16 residues. The CDR3 here is CASSQDWGREWYGYTF. The CDR3 DNA follows: TGTGCCAGCAGCCAAGATTGGGGCAGAGAGTGGTATGGCTACACCTTC.

This clone occurred a few times. V is TRBV5-6 and J is TRBJ2-3; 7 bases agree with TRBD2. Trimming removed 0 bases from V and 4 bases from J; junction bases left unmatched: 8. CDR3 length equals 16 residues. Germline CDR1 and CDR2: SGHDT and YYEEEE. The CDR3 DNA is TGTGCCAGCAGCTTGGTCCGGGGGGAGGTTCCAGATACGCAGTATTTT. This translates into CASSLVRGEVPDTQYF.

This sequence joins TRBV18 and TRBJ2-5; D is undetermined. The V gene lost 0 bases and the J gene lost 1 base, with 6 bases spanning the gap. The CDR3 covers 14 residues. CDR1 and CDR2 (germline): KGHSH, LQKENI. This CDR3 reads CASSPPYSQETQYF. CDR3 in DNA: TGTGCCAGCTCACCACCTTATAGCCAAGAGACCCAGTACTTC.

V usage is TRBV7-6 and J usage is TRBJ1-4; D gene ambiguous. CDR1 is SGHVS, CDR2 FNYEAQ, per germline. The CDR3 consists of 17 residues. With 0 bases removed from V and 0 bases from J, the gap between germline ends came to 11 bases. CDR3 loop: CASSLAEDGATNEKLFF. In DNA, the CDR3 is TGTGCCAGCAGCTTAGCGGAGGACGGGGCAACTAATGAAAAACTGTTTTTT. Full variable domain (missing parts from reference TRBV7-6 and TRBJ1-4): GAGVSQSPRYKVTKRGQDVALRCDPISGHVSLYWYRQALGQGPEFLTYFNYEAQQDKSGLPNDRFSAERPEGSISTLTIQRTEQRDSAMYRCASSLAEDGATNEKLFFGSGTQLSVL.

The chain employs TRBV2 and TRBJ2-1; TRBD2 matches 8 bases. Trimming took 4 bases from V and 2 from J; bases not matched to a gene: 10. CDR3 size: 17 residues. From germline, CDR1 is SNHLY and CDR2 FYNNEI. The CDR3 DNA follows: TGTGCCAGCAGTGGACTTGAGGGCGGGAGGACCTACAATGAGCAGTTCTTC. Protein sequence: CASSGLEGGRTYNEQFF.